The rows below give T cell receptor beta chains drawn from one sample of a study of cytomegalovirus exposure and HLA in healthy donors. Generated by immunoSEQ multiplex PCR, the TCRdb table keeps only in-frame clones and is missing some. The listing records about 88,000 clones. Sample: PBMCs. Receptors were obtained from a girl aged 10 to 17 in good health and CMV-seropositive. The conserved cysteine and the conserved F or W are not part of the CDR3 here.

V: TRBV30
J: TRBJ1-1
CDR3: AWSREDWSTEAF

V: TRBV6-5
J: TRBJ1-5
CDR3: ASSPTGYQPQH

V: TRBV29-1
J: TRBJ2-7
CDR3: SVYDSYEQY

V: TRBV29-1
J: TRBJ2-5
CDR3: SGRAYETQY

V: TRBV28
J: TRBJ2-3
CDR3: ASSSSGAHTDTQY

V: TRBV6-5
J: TRBJ1-4
CDR3: ASSSSERGKLF

V: TRBV7-3
J: TRBJ2-2
CDR3: ASSPGLAGPGELF

V: TRBV6-5
J: TRBJ1-5
CDR3: ASSFQSNQPQH

V: TRBV9
J: TRBJ1-1
CDR3: ASSPPTGESPEAF

V: TRBV7-2
J: TRBJ2-1
CDR3: ASSLVTAGNDNEQF

V: TRBV6-5
J: TRBJ1-3
CDR3: ASSRTGTGGNTIY

V: TRBV19
J: TRBJ1-5
CDR3: ASSKTDYSNQPQH

V: TRBV18
J: TRBJ1-3
CDR3: ASSPETGTGNTIY

V: TRBV6-1
J: TRBJ1-2
CDR3: ASSANRDRAGGYT

V: TRBV6-1
J: TRBJ1-2
CDR3: ASCPGDRLYGYT

V: TRBV5-1
J: TRBJ2-2
CDR3: ASSSDRGFNTGELF

V: TRBV15
J: TRBJ1-6
CDR3: ATSRRQANSPLH

V: TRBV27
J: TRBJ2-7
CDR3: ASSTLDRLYEQY

V: TRBV4-2
J: TRBJ2-1
CDR3: ASSQGVMTSRFHEQF

V: TRBV6-1
J: TRBJ2-1
CDR3: ASFTRGADNEQF

V: TRBV7-2
J: TRBJ2-3
CDR3: ASSFTARGAGRDTQY

V: TRBV28
J: TRBJ2-5
CDR3: ASSLDRKETQY

V: TRBV6-5
J: TRBJ2-7
CDR3: ASSSIVGGPSYEQY

V: TRBV5-1
J: TRBJ2-5
CDR3: ASSYREYPQETQY

V: TRBV15
J: TRBJ2-2
CDR3: ATMYGGGSRELF

V: TRBV4-1
J: TRBJ1-2
CDR3: ASSQDGGSRT

V: TRBV6-1
J: TRBJ2-1
CDR3: ASRIDRIDNEQF

V: TRBV2
J: TRBJ2-1
CDR3: ASIGAESSYNEQF